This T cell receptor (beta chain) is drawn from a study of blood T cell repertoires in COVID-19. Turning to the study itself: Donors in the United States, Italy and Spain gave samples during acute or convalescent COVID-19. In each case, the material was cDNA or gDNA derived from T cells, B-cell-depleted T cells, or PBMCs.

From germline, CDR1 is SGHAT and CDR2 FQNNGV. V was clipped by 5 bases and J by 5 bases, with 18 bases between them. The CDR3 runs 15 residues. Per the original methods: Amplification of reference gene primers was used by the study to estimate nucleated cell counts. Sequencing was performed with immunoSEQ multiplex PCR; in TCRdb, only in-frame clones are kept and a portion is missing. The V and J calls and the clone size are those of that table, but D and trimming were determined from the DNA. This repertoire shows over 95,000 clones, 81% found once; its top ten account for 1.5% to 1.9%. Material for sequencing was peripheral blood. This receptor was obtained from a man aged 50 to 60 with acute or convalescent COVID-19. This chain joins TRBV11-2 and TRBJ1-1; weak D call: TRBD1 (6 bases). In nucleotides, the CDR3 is TGTGCCAGCAGCACATCTCTACAGGGATGGACTGAAGCTTTCTTT. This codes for CASSTSLQGWTEAFF.